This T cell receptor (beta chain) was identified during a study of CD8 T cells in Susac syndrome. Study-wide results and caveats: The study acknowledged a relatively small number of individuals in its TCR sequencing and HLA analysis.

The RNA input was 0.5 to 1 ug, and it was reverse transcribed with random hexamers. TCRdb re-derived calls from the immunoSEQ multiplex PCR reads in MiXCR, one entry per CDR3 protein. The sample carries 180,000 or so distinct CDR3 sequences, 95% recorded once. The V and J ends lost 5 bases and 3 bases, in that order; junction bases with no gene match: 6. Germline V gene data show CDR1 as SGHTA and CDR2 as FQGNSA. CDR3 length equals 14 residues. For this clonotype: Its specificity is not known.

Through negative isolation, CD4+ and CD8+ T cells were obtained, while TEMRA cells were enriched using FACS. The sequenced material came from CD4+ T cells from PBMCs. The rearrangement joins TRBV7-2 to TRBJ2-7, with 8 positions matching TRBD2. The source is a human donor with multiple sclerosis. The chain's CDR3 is CASSIGSGGYEQYF. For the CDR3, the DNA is TGTGCCAGCAGCATAGGCAGCGGGGGCTACGAGCAGTACTTC.